Listed here are 20 T cell receptor beta chains from one sample, sequenced in a study of identical twins. TCRdb redid the calling of the 5' RACE reads with MiXCR, one entry per CDR3 protein. The sample shows hundreds of thousands of distinct CDR3 sequences, under 9% of them seen only once. The same sample was also studied in work on yellow fever vaccine responses in identical twins.

Sample: PBMCs. These receptors were taken from a woman in her late teens or twenties in good health.

A few counts support this clonotype. V is TRBV12-3 or TRBV12-4 and J is TRBJ1-5; perhaps TRBD1 as D (6 bases). Deletions cut 7 bases from V and 4 bases from J, with 17 bases between. The CDR3 loop spans 15 amino acids. CDR3 nucleotide sequence: TGTGCCAGCAAATCCGGGCAAGGGGGTAATCAGCCCCAGCATTTT. This translates into CASKSGQGGNQPQHF.

This clonotype was picked up many times. The rearrangement uses TRBV7-2 and TRBJ2-5; TRBD2 might be the D (6 bases). The germline gives CDR1 SGHTA, CDR2 FQGNSA. V was trimmed by 3 bases and J by 1 base, leaving 15 bases between them. The CDR3 loop spans 16 amino acids. The CDR3 coding sequence is TGTGCCAGCAGCTTCAAGCCGGGGGTATTCCAAGAGACCCAGTACTTC. This translates into CASSFKPGVFQETQYF.

The chain is built from TRBV20-1 and TRBJ1-1, with D hard to call. The CDR3 runs to 13 residues. CDR1 and CDR2 (germline): DFQATT, SNEGSKA (reference sequence). Trimming pared 1 base from V and 3 bases from J, leaving 9 bases between. The CDR3 DNA sequence: TGCAGTGCTAGAGCTGGCGGAGACACTGAAGCTTTCTTT. This gives the protein CSARAGGDTEAFF.

There are many counts of this clonotype. The chain combines TRBV6-2 or TRBV6-3 with TRBJ2-7, with D perhaps matching TRBD1 (5 bases). The V end lost 0 bases, the J end lost 2 bases, and 17 bases lay between the germline ends. Germline V gene lookup returns CDR1 MNHEY and CDR2 SVGEGT. The CDR3 consists of 17 residues. CDR3 nucleotide sequence: TGTGCCAGCAGTTACTCGTTCTTGGGGCGCTCCACCTACGAGCAGTACTTC. Protein product: CASSYSFLGRSTYEQYF.

This clonotype appeared a few times. This chain connects TRBV11-2 to TRBJ2-3, with TRBD2 matching 9 bases. Germline V gene sequence: CDR1 SGHAT, CDR2 FQNNGV. V was clipped by 6 bases and J by 0 bases; unmatched bases: 7. The CDR3 contains 16 residues. CDR3: CASSPRLAASTDTQYF. CDR3 coding DNA: TGTGCCAGCAGTCCCCGACTAGCGGCTAGCACAGATACGCAGTATTTT.

This clonotype has a handful of counts. The chain recombines TRBV6-5 with TRBJ2-1, with 10 nucleotides matching TRBD2. V was pared by 4 bases and J by 4 bases, with 4 bases of the junction left unmatched. The CDR3 runs 15 residues. The V gene's germline CDR1 is MNHEY and CDR2 SVGAGI. Written as DNA, the CDR3 is TGTGCCAGCAGTTCCTCTAGCGGGGGATACAATGAGCAGTTCTTC. Its protein product is CASSSSSGGYNEQFF.

This clonotype was recorded many times. The chain has TRBV28 and TRBJ2-2, with D tentatively TRBD1 (5 bases). V lost 10 bases, J lost 2 bases, and 17 bases lay in between. Germline V gene data show CDR1 as MDHEN and CDR2 as SYDVKM. CDR3 length: 15 residues. The CDR3 loop reads CATRSRAVNTGELFF. In DNA, the CDR3 is TGTGCCACCCGCAGCAGGGCGGTAAACACCGGGGAGCTGTTTTTT.

This chain joins TRBV20-1 and TRBJ2-1, with 9 bases identical to TRBD2. CDR3 length: 16 residues. V was clipped by 5 bases and J by 9 bases; unmatched bases: 17. CDR1 is DFQATT and CDR2 is SNEGSKA in the germline V gene (reference sequence). The CDR3: CSAPMGLAGIWTEQFF. The CDR3 DNA reads TGCAGTGCTCCCATGGGCCTAGCGGGAATCTGGACTGAGCAGTTCTTC.

This clonotype has ten or more counts. The chain joins TRBV20-1 to TRBJ2-2; D gene ambiguous. Germline V gene data show CDR1 as DFQATT and CDR2 as SNEGSKA (reference sequence). This CDR3 contains 14 residues. Trimming removed 3 bases at V and 2 bases at J, with 10 bases between. The CDR3 bases are TGCAGTGCTAGCAATATCCTTAACACCGGGGAGCTGTTTTTT. It is translated as CSASNILNTGELFF.

The sample holds a few counts of this clonotype. The chain has TRBV10-3 and TRBJ2-7; 9 bases align to TRBD2. The length of the CDR3 is 14 residues. The V and J ends lost 0 bases and 4 bases, in that order; junction bases with no gene match: 1. Looked up from germline, CDR1 is ENHRY and CDR2 is SYGVKD. DNA for the CDR3: TGTGCCATCAGTGAGTCGAGCGGGAGGTACGAGCAGTACTTC. This codes for CAISESSGRYEQYF.

The chain links TRBV3-1 to TRBJ2-6, with TRBD2 identical over 9 bases. This CDR3 region has 18 residues. Per the germline V gene, CDR1 is LGHDT and CDR2 is YNNKEL (reference sequence). V was clipped by 4 bases and J by 2 bases; unmatched bases: 9. The CDR3 nucleotides are TGTGCCAGCAGCCCCAGGCTAGCGGGGCCCACTGGGGCCAACGTCCTGACTTTC. Protein product: CASSPRLAGPTGANVLTF.

The gene calls are TRBV3-1 and TRBJ2-7, with 12 bases lining up with TRBD2. Trimming at V came to 3 bases and at J to 6 bases, leaving 3 bases not matched to a gene. The CDR3 is 14 residues long. Per the germline V gene, CDR1 is LGHDT and CDR2 is YNNKEL (reference sequence). CDR3 loop: CASSHPSGGVEQYF. The CDR3 DNA follows: TGTGCCAGCAGCCATCCTAGCGGGGGGGTCGAGCAGTACTTC.

This clonotype was seen ten or more times. The gene calls are TRBV28 and TRBJ1-2; the match to TRBD1 covers 9 bases. J gave up 4 bases and V 4 bases, and 13 bases lay outside the gene matches. Germline CDR1 is MDHEN and CDR2 is SYDVKM. This CDR3 has 17 amino acids. The CDR3 DNA follows: TGTGCCAGCAGTTCATCCCACCTAGTGACAGGGGGCTATGGCTACACCTTC. Its translation is CASSSSHLVTGGYGYTF.

This sequence joins TRBV4-1 and TRBJ2-1; 9 positions agree with TRBD2. CDR3 length: 16 amino acids. Trimming removed 4 bases from V and 4 bases from J; junction bases left unmatched: 8. Germline assignment: CDR1 MGHRA and CDR2 YSYEKL. The CDR3 DNA sequence: TGCGCCAGCAGCCCAAGCGCTAGCGGGGTTTACAATGAGCAGTTCTTC. It specifies CASSPSASGVYNEQFF.

Many counts were recorded for this clonotype. CDR3 residues: CASTSGTNNSPLHF. The CDR3 region has the DNA TGCGCCAGCACGTCGGGGACCAATAATTCACCCCTCCACTTT. The V call is TRBV5-1, the J call TRBJ1-6; a possible D gene is TRBD1 (5 bases). Germline V gene data show CDR1 as SGHRS and CDR2 as YFSETQ. This CDR3 is 14 amino acids long. Trimming took 6 bases from V and 5 from J, leaving 12 bases between them.

This clonotype has a handful of counts. One junction end does not reproduce the germline sequence, and a read error may be involved. The chain carries TRBV5-6 and TRBJ2-7; no firm D call. This CDR3 comprises 11 residues. Germline V gene data show CDR1 as SGHDT and CDR2 as YYEEEE. The CDR3 DNA reads TGTGCCAGCAGCTTGGGGGTAATTCAGCACTTC. Translation gives CASSLGVIQHF.

This clonotype was observed a handful of times. The V call is TRBV7-2, the J call TRBJ2-3; a possible D gene is TRBD2 (6 bases). The CDR3 runs to 15 residues. The V and J ends lost 5 bases and 4 bases respectively, with 16 bases between them. In germline, CDR1 is SGHTA, CDR2 FQGNSA. CDR3 in amino acids: CASSLRLVAADTQYF. The CDR3 DNA sequence: TGTGCCAGCAGCCTTAGACTAGTGGCGGCAGATACGCAGTATTTT.

This clonotype has a handful of counts. This chain connects TRBV7-9 to TRBJ2-3, with D possibly being TRBD2 (6 bases). CDR3 length equals 14 residues. The germline gives CDR1 SEHNR, CDR2 FQNEAQ (reference sequence). Deletions cut 9 bases from V and 4 bases from J, with 17 bases between. The CDR3 nucleotides read TGTGCCAGTCGACCGGATTGGGAGGCAGATACGCAGTATTTT. Translating it yields CASRPDWEADTQYF.

A note on this clonotype: A much larger clone is a single base away; this may be a read error. This chain joins TRBV5-6 and TRBJ2-3; D unclear. CDR3 length: 16 amino acids. Germline CDR1 reads SGHDT; CDR2 reads YYEEEE. Between the trimmed V and J ends, which lost 4 bases and 2 bases, there was a span of 17 bases. The CDR3 sequence: CASSLLHTKPTDTQYF. The CDR3 DNA sequence: TGTGCCAGCAGCCTTCTGCACACCAAGCCCACAGATACGCAGTATTTT.

There are a few counts of this clonotype. The chain carries TRBV20-1 and TRBJ1-3; D remains ambiguous. The V end was cut by 5 bases, the J end by 2 bases, with 10 bases between. Germline V gives CDR1 DFQATT, CDR2 SNEGSKA (reference sequence). The CDR3 loop spans 13 amino acids. CDR3 residues: CSAPRSAGNTIYF. In nucleotides, the CDR3 is TGCAGTGCTCCCCGGTCGGCTGGAAACACCATATATTTT.